This T cell receptor beta chain was sequenced for a study of post-analysis software for immune sequencing data. Study context: Relapsing-remitting, secondary progressive and progressive-relapsing courses of multiple sclerosis were included. General study points: Patients used about 5 TRBV segments, including TRBV5-6, TRBV5-1 and TRBV20-1, more often than controls. When the samples were clustered directly with F measure, those that had been prepared in the same batch showed strong co-clustering.

The CDR3 sequence is 15 residues long. Germline V gene data show CDR1 as SGHRS and CDR2 as YFSETQ. V lost 4 bases to trimming and J lost 1 base, with 9 bases between them. This clonotype showed up just a few times. The target antigen is unknown. The library was made from cDNA and included unique molecular identifiers. There were roughly 0.95 to 11 million T cells, and about 540,000 cDNA molecules came from them. TCRdb analysed the PCR reads with MiXCR anew, one entry per CDR3 protein. The top ten clones hold 12% of a sample with some 450,000 distinct CDR3 sequences, over 35% of them seen once. V and J are TRBV5-1 and TRBJ2-6; D is perhaps TRBD1 (6 bases). This receptor was identified in a girl between 10 and 17 years old with multiple sclerosis. Sequenced sample: blood. CDR3 residues: CASSIQGSGANVLTF. The CDR3 DNA reads TGCGCCAGCAGCATCCAGGGGTCTGGGGCCAACGTCCTGACTTTC.